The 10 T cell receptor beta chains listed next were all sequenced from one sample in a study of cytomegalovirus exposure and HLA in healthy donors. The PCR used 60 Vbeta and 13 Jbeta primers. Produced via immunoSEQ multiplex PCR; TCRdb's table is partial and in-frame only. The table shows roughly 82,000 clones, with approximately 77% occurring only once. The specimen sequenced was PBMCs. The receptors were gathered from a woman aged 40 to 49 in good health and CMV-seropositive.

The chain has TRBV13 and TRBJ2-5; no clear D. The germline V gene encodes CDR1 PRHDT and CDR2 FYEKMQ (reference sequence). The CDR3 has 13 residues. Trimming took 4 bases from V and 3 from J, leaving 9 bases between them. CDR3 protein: CASSWQEEETQYF. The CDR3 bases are TGTGCCAGCAGCTGGCAGGAAGAAGAGACCCAGTACTTC.

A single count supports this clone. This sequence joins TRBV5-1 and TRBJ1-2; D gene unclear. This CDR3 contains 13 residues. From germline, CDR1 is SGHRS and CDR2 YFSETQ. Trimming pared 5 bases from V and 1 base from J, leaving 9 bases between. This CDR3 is CASRTDDNYGYTF. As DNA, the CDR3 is TGCGCCAGCAGAACAGATGATAACTATGGCTACACCTTC.

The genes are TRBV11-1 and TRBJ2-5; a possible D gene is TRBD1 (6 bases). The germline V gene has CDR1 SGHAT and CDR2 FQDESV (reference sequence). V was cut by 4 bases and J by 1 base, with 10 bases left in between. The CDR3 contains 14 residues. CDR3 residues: CASSYRDFQETQYF. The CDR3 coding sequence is TGTGCCAGCAGCTACAGGGATTTCCAAGAGACCCAGTACTTC.

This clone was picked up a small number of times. The CDR3 bases are TGTGCCAGCTCAAAAAAGGGGATTATTAATTCGGACAGGTCGGGAACTGAAGCTTTCTTT. Amino acids: CASSKKGIINSDRSGTEAFF. The chain is built from TRBV18 and TRBJ1-1; 7 positions agree with TRBD1. Per germline, CDR1 KGHSH and CDR2 LQKENI. After removal of 5 bases from V and 5 bases from J, the junction contained 26 bases not matched to a gene. The CDR3 covers 20 residues.

In DNA form, the CDR3 reads TGTGCCAGCAGGCTAAACGGACAGGGGTTTGGCTACACCTTC. It is translated as CASRLNGQGFGYTF. V gene TRBV28 combines with J gene TRBJ1-2; 9 bases are shared with TRBD1. The V gene's germline CDR1 is MDHEN and CDR2 SYDVKM. This CDR3 is 14 amino acids long. With 6 bases clipped from V and 7 bases from J, the junction kept 9 bases outside the gene matches.

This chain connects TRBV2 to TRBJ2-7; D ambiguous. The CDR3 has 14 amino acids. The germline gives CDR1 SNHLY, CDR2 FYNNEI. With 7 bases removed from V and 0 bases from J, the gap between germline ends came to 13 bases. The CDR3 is CASTLELISYEQYF. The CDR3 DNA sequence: TGTGCCAGCACCCTTGAGCTCATCTCCTACGAGCAGTACTTC.

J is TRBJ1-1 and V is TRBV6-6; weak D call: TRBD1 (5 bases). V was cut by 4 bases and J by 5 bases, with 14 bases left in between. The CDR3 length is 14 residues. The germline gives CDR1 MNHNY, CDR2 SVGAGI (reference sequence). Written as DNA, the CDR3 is TGTGCCAGCAGTTCTGGGACTGAAGGAACTGAAGCTTTCTTT. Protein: CASSSGTEGTEAFF.

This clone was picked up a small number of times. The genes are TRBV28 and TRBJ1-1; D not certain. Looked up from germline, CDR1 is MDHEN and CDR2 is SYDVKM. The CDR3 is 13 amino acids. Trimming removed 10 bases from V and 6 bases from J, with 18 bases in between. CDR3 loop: CATRRTVQAEAFF. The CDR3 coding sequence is TGTGCCACCAGAAGAACGGTTCAGGCTGAAGCTTTCTTT.

The DNA for the CDR3 is TGCAGCGTTGAAGATCAGGACACTGAAGCTTTCTTT. It encodes CSVEDQDTEAFF. The genes are TRBV29-1 and TRBJ1-1; no firm D call. V lost 0 bases to trimming and J lost 3 bases, with 5 bases between them. CDR1 and CDR2 (germline): SQVTM, ANQGSEA. The CDR3 runs 12 residues.

The DNA for the CDR3 is TGTGCCAGCAGCCCCCGGGACAGGGGTGGTGGCTACACCTTC. Protein sequence: CASSPRDRGGGYTF. The chain employs TRBV7-2 and TRBJ1-2, with 10 positions matching TRBD1. Germline CDR1 reads SGHTA; CDR2 reads FQGNSA. The CDR3 sequence is 14 residues long. V gave up 5 bases and J gave up 7 bases; unmatched junction bases: 7.